The subject of this entry is one T cell receptor (beta chain). Its antigen is not identified. The ends lost 7 bases at V and 4 bases at J; junction bases unmatched: 12. Germline CDR1 and CDR2: MNHEY and SVGAGI. The CDR3 runs 15 residues. The sample is drawn from a study of Ad26.COV2.S vaccination and SARS-CoV-2 variants. Broader study findings: Responses of spike-specific T cells (both CD8+ and CD4+) reportedly showed substantial breadth after vaccination. Comparability of non-spike TCR breadth was observed across vaccine and placebo recipients. Placebo recipients trailed vaccine recipients in spike-specific TCR breadth. Analyses that measured TCR breadth and depth may have underestimated total T cell responses.

The repertoire was sequenced with immunoSEQ multiplex PCR; TCRdb's copy has only in-frame clones and lacks some. The sample holds approximately 340,000 clones, about 91% seen once. This material consisted of peripheral blood, taken after recovery from COVID-19. The chain recombines TRBV6-5 with TRBJ2-7; TRBD1 aligns across 8 bases. The receptor's source is a human donor who had recovered from COVID-19. CDR3 DNA sequence: TGTGCCAGCACCATAACCTCAGGGGGCGGTTACGAGCAGTACTTC. Encoded protein: CASTITSGGGYEQYF.